The rows below give T cell receptor beta chains drawn from one sample of a study of response to subunit inactivated influenza vaccine. TCRdb processed the RT-PCR reads anew with MiXCR; each CDR3 protein has one entry. The sample includes about 650,000 distinct CDR3 sequences, approximately 14% of them seen just once. Material: PBMCs from blood, obtained around 15 days before vaccination. The source is a man aged 45-65 years who received an inactivated influenza vaccine. CDR3s include the opening cysteine and the closing phenylalanine or tryptophan. A D gene is named only where the DNA matches it firmly. A clone size is listed for some rows: how often the clone was seen (once, few, many), or a class if it is expanded.

clone size	J gene	D gene	V gene	CDR3 protein	CDR3 DNA
few	TRBJ2-2	NA	TRBV4-1	CASSQLASLNTGELFF	TGCGCCAGCAGCCAACTAGCGTCTTTGAACACCGGGGAGCTGTTTTTT
NA	TRBJ2-2	NA	TRBV2	CASTPQGITGELFF	TGTGCCAGCACCCCTCAGGGAATTACCGGGGAGCTGTTTTTT
few	TRBJ2-3	TRBD2	TRBV28	CASTSSGRLTDTQYF	TGTGCCAGCACCAGTAGCGGGAGGCTTACAGATACGCAGTATTTT
few	TRBJ2-2	TRBD2	TRBV12-3/TRBV12-4	CASQRGENTGELFF	TGTGCCAGCCAGCGGGGAGAGAACACCGGGGAGCTGTTTTTT
few	TRBJ2-3	NA	TRBV5-1	CASSLGATVTDTQYF	TGCGCCAGCAGCTTGGGAGCGACCGTTACAGATACGCAGTATTTT
few	TRBJ2-5	TRBD2	TRBV12-3/TRBV12-4	CASRIGTSGRETQYF	TGTGCCAGCAGGATTGGGACTAGCGGGAGGGAGACCCAGTACTTC
many	TRBJ2-3	NA	TRBV28	CASRYRTSSTDTQYF	TGTGCCAGCAGATACAGGACCTCTAGCACAGATACGCAGTATTTT
NA	TRBJ2-7	NA	TRBV11-2	CASSSLGQKSYEQYF	TGTGCCAGCAGCTCCCTGGGCCAAAAATCCTACGAGCAGTACTTC
NA	TRBJ2-1	NA	TRBV20-1	CSAGDRYNEQFF	TGCAGTGCTGGTGACAGGTACAATGAGCAGTTCTTC
NA	TRBJ2-1	NA	TRBV5-1	CASSFHPPDEQFF	TGCGCCAGCAGCTTCCATCCCCCGGATGAGCAGTTCTTC
many	TRBJ2-3	NA	TRBV6-1	CASSPRGRADTQYF	TGTGCCAGCAGTCCAAGGGGGAGGGCAGATACGCAGTATTTT
few	TRBJ2-2	NA	TRBV6-5	CASSLNSGQKSRELFF	TGTGCCAGCAGTTTAAATAGCGGACAGAAGTCCCGGGAGCTGTTTTTT
many	TRBJ1-1	TRBD1	TRBV3-1	CASSRPGTGNTEAFF	TGTGCCAGCAGCCGACCCGGGACAGGGAACACTGAAGCTTTCTTT